The 26 T cell receptor beta chains reported below all come from one sample, sequenced in a study of CD8+ T cells in alopecia areata. cDNA prepared by RNA extraction and subsequent reverse transcription served as the template for sequencing. The data were produced by immunoSEQ multiplex PCR, yet TCRdb's version contains in-frame clones alone and is incomplete. The sample shows about 180,000 clones, around 71% of them seen only once. This sample comprised CD8+ T cells sorted from blood, obtained at week 0. These receptors were obtained from a human donor with alopecia areata.

The genes are TRBV6-6 and TRBJ2-5; D is unclear. V lost 6 bases to trimming and J lost 4 bases, with 12 bases between them. This CDR3 region has 13 residues. Germline CDR1 and CDR2: MNHNY and SVGAGI (reference sequence). CDR3: CASSRSTVETQYF. CDR3 nucleotide sequence: TGTGCCAGCAGCCGTTCAACCGTAGAGACCCAGTACTTC.

The genes are TRBV19 and TRBJ1-1, with 8 bases fitting TRBD1. CDR3 size: 15 residues. The ends lost 2 bases at V and 2 bases at J; junction bases unmatched: 4. The germline V gene encodes CDR1 LNHDA and CDR2 SQIVND (reference sequence). The CDR3 nucleotides are TGTGCCAGTAGTATACAGGGGGCCGGCAACACTGAAGCTTTCTTT. Translating gives CASSIQGAGNTEAFF.

The gene calls are TRBV27 and TRBJ1-1; tentatively, D is TRBD1 (5 bases). The CDR3 runs 12 residues. V was trimmed by 8 bases and J by 5 bases, leaving 12 bases between them. The V gene's germline CDR1 is MNHEY and CDR2 SMNVEV (reference sequence). The CDR3 protein is CASGDGGTEAFF. The CDR3 nucleotides are TGTGCCAGCGGCGATGGGGGGACTGAAGCTTTCTTT.

V and J are TRBV4-2 and TRBJ2-2; no clear D gene. The germline V gene has CDR1 LGHNA and CDR2 YNFKEQ. The CDR3 length is 14 residues. The V gene lost 7 bases and the J gene lost 3 bases, with 12 bases spanning the gap. Here the CDR3 reads CASKWTGDTGELFF. CDR3 sequence (DNA): TGTGCCAGCAAATGGACCGGAGACACCGGGGAGCTGTTTTTT.

The chain recombines TRBV10-3 with TRBJ2-5; 8 bases line up with TRBD2. Germline V gene data show CDR1 as ENHRY and CDR2 as SYGVKD. The CDR3 spans 17 residues. With 8 bases clipped from V and 2 bases from J, the junction kept 16 bases outside the gene matches. The DNA of the CDR3 is TGTGCCATCGGAAATTTAAAGGCTAGCGGGTTACAAGAGACCCAGTACTTC. It encodes CAIGNLKASGLQETQYF.

This clone was observed a few times. The chain is built from TRBV5-4 and TRBJ2-1, with D maybe TRBD2 (5 bases). V lost 2 bases, J lost 3 bases, and 6 bases lay in between. CDR3 size: 13 residues. From germline, CDR1 is SGHNT and CDR2 YYREEE (reference sequence). The CDR3 protein is CASSLTSYNEQFF. The CDR3 coding sequence is TGTGCCAGCAGCTTAACTAGCTACAATGAGCAGTTCTTC. Full variable domain (missing parts from reference TRBV5-4 and TRBJ2-1): ETGVTQSPTHLIKTRGQQVTLRCSSQSGHNTVSWYQQALGQGPQFIFQYYREEENGRGNFPPRFSGLQFPNYSSELNVNALELDDSALYLCASSLTSYNEQFFGPGTRLTVL.

This clone was counted once. This chain links TRBV9 with TRBJ2-3; 9 bases are shared with TRBD2. CDR1 is SGDLS and CDR2 is YYNGEE in the germline V gene. Unmatched junction bases numbered 3, after V lost 4 bases and J lost 0 bases. CDR3 length: 15 amino acids. CDR3: CASSLAGVSTDTQYF. In DNA, the CDR3 is TGTGCCAGCAGCTTAGCGGGGGTGAGCACAGATACGCAGTATTTT.

J is TRBJ2-7 and V is TRBV6-5; 10 bases agree with TRBD1. The germline gives CDR1 MNHEY, CDR2 SVGAGI. This CDR3 has 15 amino acids. The V segment lost 5 bases and the J segment 2 bases; nucleotides outside the gene matches: 6. CDR3 region: CASSPGQGPTYEQYF. CDR3 nucleotides: TGTGCCAGCAGTCCGGGACAGGGGCCGACCTACGAGCAGTACTTC.

The chain is built from TRBV6-5 and TRBJ1-2; unclear D gene. The CDR3 spans 13 residues. Germline V gene sequence: CDR1 MNHEY, CDR2 SVGAGI. The V end was cut by 2 bases, the J end by 6 bases, with 10 bases between. The CDR3 nucleotides read TGTGCCAGCAGTTACGACCGGGCGAATGGCTACACCTTC. Translating it yields CASSYDRANGYTF.

The rearrangement joins TRBV5-1 to TRBJ2-3, with TRBD1 identical over 10 bases. The CDR3 spans 17 residues. Germline V gene sequence: CDR1 SGHRS, CDR2 YFSETQ. The trim removed 0 bases at V and 0 bases at J, leaving 4 bases unmatched. The CDR3 DNA reads as TGCGCCAGCAGCTTGGTTGGGACAGGGGTGAGCACAGATACGCAGTATTTT. This sequence encodes CASSLVGTGVSTDTQYF.

The chain uses TRBV14 and TRBJ1-5; a weak D match, TRBD1 (6 bases). Germline CDR1 is SGHDN and CDR2 is FVKESK. Trimming shortened V by 1 base and J by 3 bases, and 10 bases separated the two germline ends. The CDR3 totals 15 residues. CDR3 region: CASSQGGQFNQPQHF. CDR3 DNA: TGTGCCAGCAGCCAAGGAGGACAGTTCAATCAGCCCCAGCATTTT.

The sample holds a few counts of this clone. The chain couples TRBV30 to TRBJ2-3; D is uncertain. Looked up from germline, CDR1 is GTSNPN and CDR2 is SVGIG (reference sequence). With 4 bases removed from V and 6 bases from J, the gap between germline ends came to 8 bases. The CDR3 totals 11 residues. DNA of the CDR3: TGTGCCTGGAATCTGGAGGATACGCAGTATTTT. This codes for CAWNLEDTQYF.

The chain carries TRBV23-1 and TRBJ2-7, with 7 bases lining up with TRBD1. TRBV23-1 is placed among ORFs of uncertain function. The CDR3 totals 15 residues. V trimming: 4 bases; J trimming: 3 bases; junction bases outside the gene matches: 9. The CDR3 spells CASSPGGQAHYEQYF. CDR3 coding DNA: TGCGCCAGCAGTCCCGGTGGACAGGCACACTACGAGCAGTACTTC.

V gene TRBV5-6 combines with J gene TRBJ1-5, with D uncertain. This CDR3 comprises 14 residues. The germline V gene has CDR1 SGHDT and CDR2 YYEEEE. Trimming took off 0 bases at V and 4 bases at J, with 8 bases between the two ends. The CDR3 sequence is CASSLVTGNQPQHF. The DNA for the CDR3 is TGTGCCAGCAGCTTGGTCACGGGGAATCAGCCCCAGCATTTT.

This chain uses TRBV13 with TRBJ1-2; 9 bases align to TRBD1. Germline V gene sequence: CDR1 PRHDT, CDR2 FYEKMQ (reference sequence). After removal of 6 bases from V and 8 bases from J, the junction contained 16 bases not matched to a gene. The CDR3 spans 16 residues. Here the CDR3 reads CASSPGTGKRGGGYTF. The CDR3 DNA reads TGTGCCAGCAGTCCGGGGACAGGGAAACGTGGAGGAGGCTACACCTTC.

This clone was observed a few times. The chain joins TRBV27 to TRBJ2-7; D remains ambiguous. CDR1 MNHEY and CDR2 SMNVEV come from the germline V gene (reference sequence). Trimming took off 1 base at V and 1 base at J, with 5 bases between the two ends. The CDR3 has 13 residues. The chain's CDR3 is CASSLYESYEQYF. CDR3 in DNA: TGTGCCAGCAGTTTATACGAGTCCTACGAGCAGTACTTC.

The rearrangement links TRBV13 to TRBJ2-3, with TRBD1 as a possible D gene (5 bases). V dropped 1 base and J dropped 0 bases, with 11 bases sitting between them. Germline assignment: CDR1 PRHDT and CDR2 FYEKMQ (reference sequence). CDR3 length: 16 residues. The CDR3: CASSLVGAPSTDTQYF. CDR3 coding DNA: TGTGCCAGCAGCTTAGTAGGGGCCCCGAGCACAGATACGCAGTATTTT.

The chain joins TRBV5-1 to TRBJ2-7; 7 bases are a match to TRBD1. CDR3 size: 14 residues. Trimming at V came to 2 bases and at J to 0 bases, leaving 2 bases not matched to a gene. CDR1 is SGHRS and CDR2 is YFSETQ in the germline V gene. The CDR3 nucleotides read TGCGCCAGCAGCTTAGACAGGGCCTCCTACGAGCAGTACTTC. Protein sequence: CASSLDRASYEQYF.

A single count supports this clone. V is TRBV7-2 and J is TRBJ1-1; D call uncertain. Germline CDR1 SGHTA, CDR2 FQGNSA. Trimming stripped 4 bases from V and 1 base from J, with 13 bases between. This CDR3 is 15 amino acids long. The CDR3 coding sequence is TGTGCCAGCAGCTGGATTGAAAGTGGGAACACTGAAGCTTTCTTT. Encoded protein: CASSWIESGNTEAFF.

Only a few counts were recorded for this clone. This chain uses TRBV29-1 with TRBJ1-2, with D possibly TRBD1 on 6 matching bases. CDR3 size: 15 residues. Trimming removed 3 bases at V and 4 bases at J, with 18 bases between. CDR1 and CDR2 from the germline V gene are SQVTM and ANQGSEA. The CDR3 reads CSVDLQGPLTYGYTF. CDR3 sequence (DNA): TGCAGCGTTGACCTACAGGGTCCGCTTACCTATGGCTACACCTTC.

This clone was counted once. V usage is TRBV4-1 and J usage is TRBJ1-1; 9 bases agree with TRBD1. The junction had 6 bases not matched to a gene; V was cut back by 1 base and J by 6 bases. The germline V gene has CDR1 MGHRA and CDR2 YSYEKL. The CDR3 loop spans 15 amino acids. CDR3 loop: CASSQARQGGAEAFF. CDR3 bases: TGCGCCAGCAGCCAAGCCAGACAGGGGGGCGCTGAAGCTTTCTTT.

The V call is TRBV6-5, the J call TRBJ2-1; D uncertain. The V gene's germline CDR1 is MNHEY and CDR2 SVGAGI. The CDR3 runs 11 residues. V was clipped by 2 bases and J by 5 bases, with 1 base between them. The CDR3 coding sequence is TGTGCCAGCAGTTACGACAATGAGCAGTTCTTC. This encodes CASSYDNEQFF.

The V gene is TRBV13, the J gene TRBJ1-1, with TRBD1 matching over 7 bases. Germline assignment: CDR1 PRHDT and CDR2 FYEKMQ (reference sequence). The ends lost 5 bases at V and 5 bases at J; junction bases unmatched: 8. This CDR3 comprises 14 residues. CDR3 coding DNA: TGTGCCAGCAGCCTACAACAGGGGTGGACTGAAGCTTTCTTT. Residues: CASSLQQGWTEAFF.

This chain links TRBV6-5 with TRBJ1-5; D gene unclear. Germline values: CDR1 MNHEY, CDR2 SVGAGI. V dropped 4 bases and J dropped 3 bases, with 7 bases sitting between them. This CDR3 has 13 residues. CDR3 DNA: TGTGCCAGCAGTTTCAGGCACAATCAGCCCCAGCATTTT. It is translated as CASSFRHNQPQHF.

This chain connects TRBV6-6 to TRBJ2-1; 11 bases match TRBD2. J gave up 4 bases and V 5 bases, and 1 base lay outside the gene matches. Germline V lookup: CDR1 MNHNY, CDR2 SVGAGI (reference sequence). The CDR3 is 14 amino acids. CDR3 sequence reads: CASSTSGGYNEQFF. CDR3 sequence (DNA): TGTGCCAGCAGTACTAGCGGGGGTTACAATGAGCAGTTCTTC.

This clone was seen only a few times. This same CDR3 is encoded by further DNA sequences in the sample. The J gene is TRBJ1-1, the V gene TRBV29-1, with D hard to call. V lost 4 bases, J lost 5 bases, and 5 bases lay in between. There are 10 residues in the CDR3. Germline CDR1 reads SQVTM; CDR2 reads ANQGSEA. The CDR3 bases are TGCAGCGTTGCCTCGACTGAAGCTTTCTTT. It codes for CSVASTEAFF.